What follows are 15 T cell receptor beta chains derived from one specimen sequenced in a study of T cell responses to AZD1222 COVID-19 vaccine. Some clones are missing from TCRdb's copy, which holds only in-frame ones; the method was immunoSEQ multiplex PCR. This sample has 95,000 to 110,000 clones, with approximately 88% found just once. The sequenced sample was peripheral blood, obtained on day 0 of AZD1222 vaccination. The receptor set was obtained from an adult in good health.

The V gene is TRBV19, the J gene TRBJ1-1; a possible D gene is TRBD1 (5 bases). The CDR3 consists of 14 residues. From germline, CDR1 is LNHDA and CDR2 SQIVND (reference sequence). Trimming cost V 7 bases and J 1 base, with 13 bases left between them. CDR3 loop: CASKLDSSNTEAFF. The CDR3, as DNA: TGTGCCAGTAAACTCGACAGTTCGAACACTGAAGCTTTCTTT.

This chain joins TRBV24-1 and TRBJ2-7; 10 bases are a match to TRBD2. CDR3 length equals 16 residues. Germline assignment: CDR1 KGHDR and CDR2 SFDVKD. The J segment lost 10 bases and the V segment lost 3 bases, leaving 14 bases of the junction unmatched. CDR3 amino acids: CATSDGTQGIAGGQYF. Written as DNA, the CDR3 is TGTGCCACCAGTGATGGTACACAGGGCATAGCGGGGGGACAGTACTTC.

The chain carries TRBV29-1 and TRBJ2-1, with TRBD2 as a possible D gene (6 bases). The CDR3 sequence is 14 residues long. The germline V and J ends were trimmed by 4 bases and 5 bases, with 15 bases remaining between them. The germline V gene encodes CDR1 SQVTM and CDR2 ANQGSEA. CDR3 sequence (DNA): TGCAGCGTTGGCCGACTAGTTTTCGACAATGAGCAGTTCTTC. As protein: CSVGRLVFDNEQFF.

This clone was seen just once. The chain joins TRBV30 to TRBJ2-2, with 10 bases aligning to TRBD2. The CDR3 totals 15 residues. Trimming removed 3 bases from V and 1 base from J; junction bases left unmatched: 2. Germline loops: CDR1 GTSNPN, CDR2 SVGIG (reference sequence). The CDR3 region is CAWRRTSGNTGELFF. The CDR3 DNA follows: TGTGCCTGGAGAAGGACTAGCGGGAACACCGGGGAGCTGTTTTTT.

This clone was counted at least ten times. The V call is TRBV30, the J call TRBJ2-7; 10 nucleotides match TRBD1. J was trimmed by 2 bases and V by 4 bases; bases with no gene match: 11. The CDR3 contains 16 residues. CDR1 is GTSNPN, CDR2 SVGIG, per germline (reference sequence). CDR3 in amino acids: CAWKVPGQGPPYEQYF. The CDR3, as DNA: TGTGCCTGGAAGGTACCGGGACAGGGGCCCCCCTACGAGCAGTACTTC.

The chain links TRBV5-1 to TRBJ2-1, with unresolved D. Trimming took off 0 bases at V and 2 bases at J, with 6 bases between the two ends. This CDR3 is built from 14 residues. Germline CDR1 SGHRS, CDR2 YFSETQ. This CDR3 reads CASSLEQTYNEQFF. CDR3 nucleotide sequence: TGCGCCAGCAGCTTGGAACAGACCTACAATGAGCAGTTCTTC. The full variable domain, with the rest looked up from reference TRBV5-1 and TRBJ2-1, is KAGVTQTPRYLIKTRGQQVTLSCSPISGHRSVSWYQQTPGQGLQFLFEYFSETQRNKGNFPGRFSGRQFSNSRSEMNVSTLELGDSALYLCASSLEQTYNEQFFGPGTRLTVL.

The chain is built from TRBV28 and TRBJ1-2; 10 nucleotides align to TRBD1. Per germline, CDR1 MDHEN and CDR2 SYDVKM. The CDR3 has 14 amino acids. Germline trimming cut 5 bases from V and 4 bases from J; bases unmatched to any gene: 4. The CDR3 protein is CASSAGTGAYGYTF. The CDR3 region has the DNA TGTGCCAGCAGTGCCGGGACAGGGGCCTATGGCTACACCTTC.

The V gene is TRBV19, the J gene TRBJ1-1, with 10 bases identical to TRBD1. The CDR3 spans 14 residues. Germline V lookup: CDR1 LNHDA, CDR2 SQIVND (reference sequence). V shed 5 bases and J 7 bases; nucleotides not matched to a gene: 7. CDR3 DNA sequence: TGTGCCAGTAGTCCTTTGGGGGACAGGGGTGAAGCTTTCTTT. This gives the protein CASSPLGDRGEAFF. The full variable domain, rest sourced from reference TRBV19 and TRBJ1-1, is DGGITQSPKYLFRKEGQNVTLSCEQNLNHDAMYWYRQDPGQGLRLIYYSQIVNDFQKGDIAEGYSVSREKKESFPLTVTSAQKNPTAFYLCASSPLGDRGEAFFGQGTRLTVV.

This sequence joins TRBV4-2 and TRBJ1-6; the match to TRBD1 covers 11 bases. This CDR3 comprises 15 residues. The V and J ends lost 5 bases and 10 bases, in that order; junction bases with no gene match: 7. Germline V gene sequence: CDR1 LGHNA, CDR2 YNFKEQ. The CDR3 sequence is CASSEGQGAFSPLHF. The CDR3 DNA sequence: TGTGCCAGCAGCGAAGGACAGGGGGCCTTCTCACCCCTCCACTTT.

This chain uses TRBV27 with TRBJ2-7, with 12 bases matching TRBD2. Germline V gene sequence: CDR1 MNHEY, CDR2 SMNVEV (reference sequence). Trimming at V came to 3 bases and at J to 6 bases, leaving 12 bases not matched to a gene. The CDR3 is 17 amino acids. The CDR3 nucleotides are TGTGCCAGCAGTTTTCTAGCGGGAGGGCGGCTACTCGGCGAGCAGTACTTC. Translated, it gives CASSFLAGGRLLGEQYF.

In nucleotides, the CDR3 is TGTGCCAGCAGTTTATCCTCCTCAGGGGCAGGGAGGGCTGAAGCTTTCTTT. It specifies CASSLSSSGAGRAEAFF. The rearrangement links TRBV27 to TRBJ1-1; perhaps TRBD1 as D (6 bases). V lost 0 bases and J lost 6, with 20 bases in between. The CDR3 is 17 residues long. Germline loops: CDR1 MNHEY, CDR2 SMNVEV (reference sequence).

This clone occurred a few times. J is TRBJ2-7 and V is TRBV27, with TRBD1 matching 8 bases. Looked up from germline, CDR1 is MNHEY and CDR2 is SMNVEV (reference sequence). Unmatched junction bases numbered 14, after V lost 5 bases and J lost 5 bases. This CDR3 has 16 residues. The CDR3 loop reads CASSNKLDRVRNEQYF. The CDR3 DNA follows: TGTGCCAGCAGTAACAAACTGGACAGGGTAAGAAACGAGCAGTACTTC.

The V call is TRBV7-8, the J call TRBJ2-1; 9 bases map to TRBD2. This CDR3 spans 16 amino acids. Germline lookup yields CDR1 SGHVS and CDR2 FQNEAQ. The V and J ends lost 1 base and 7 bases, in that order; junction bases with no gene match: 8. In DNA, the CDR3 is TGTGCCAGCAGCTTAGGGGGCCCCGCGGGAGGGAATGAGCAGTTCTTC. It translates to CASSLGGPAGGNEQFF.

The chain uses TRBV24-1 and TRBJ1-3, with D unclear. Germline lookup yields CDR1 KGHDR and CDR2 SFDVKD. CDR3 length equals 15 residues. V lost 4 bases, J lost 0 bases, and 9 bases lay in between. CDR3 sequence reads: CATSDPTTSGNTIYF. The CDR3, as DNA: TGTGCCACCAGTGACCCGACCACCTCTGGAAACACCATATATTTT.

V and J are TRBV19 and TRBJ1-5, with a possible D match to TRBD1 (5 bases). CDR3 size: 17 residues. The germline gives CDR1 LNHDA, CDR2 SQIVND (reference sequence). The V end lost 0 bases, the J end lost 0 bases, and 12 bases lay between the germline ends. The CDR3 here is CASSIDTGTDSNQPQHF. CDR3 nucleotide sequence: TGTGCCAGTAGTATAGATACCGGGACGGATAGCAATCAGCCCCAGCATTTT.